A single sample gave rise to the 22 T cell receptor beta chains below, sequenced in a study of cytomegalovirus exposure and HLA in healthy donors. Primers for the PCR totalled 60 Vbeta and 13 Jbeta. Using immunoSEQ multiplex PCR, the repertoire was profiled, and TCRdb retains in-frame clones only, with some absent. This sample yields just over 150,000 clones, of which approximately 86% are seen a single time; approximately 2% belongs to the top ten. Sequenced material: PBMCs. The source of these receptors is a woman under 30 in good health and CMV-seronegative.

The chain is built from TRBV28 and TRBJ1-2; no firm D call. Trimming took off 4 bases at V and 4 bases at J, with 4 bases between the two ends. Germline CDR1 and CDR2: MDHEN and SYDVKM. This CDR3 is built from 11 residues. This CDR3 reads CASSYSYGYTF. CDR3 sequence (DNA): TGTGCCAGCAGTTACAGCTATGGCTACACCTTC.

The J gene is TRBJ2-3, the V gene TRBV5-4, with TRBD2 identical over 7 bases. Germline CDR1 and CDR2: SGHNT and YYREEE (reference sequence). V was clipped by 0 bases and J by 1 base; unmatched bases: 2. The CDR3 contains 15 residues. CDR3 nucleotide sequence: TGTGCCAGCAGCTTGGCGGGAGGCCGCACAGATACGCAGTATTTT. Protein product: CASSLAGGRTDTQYF.

CDR3 sequence reads: CASSLGTSRTGELFF. For the CDR3, the DNA is TGCGCCAGCAGCTTGGGGACTAGCAGGACCGGGGAGCTGTTTTTT. The V and J genes are TRBV5-1 and TRBJ2-2, with TRBD2 identical over 8 bases. CDR1 is SGHRS and CDR2 is YFSETQ in the germline V gene. The CDR3 is 15 residues long. With 0 bases clipped from V and 5 bases from J, the junction kept 3 bases outside the gene matches.

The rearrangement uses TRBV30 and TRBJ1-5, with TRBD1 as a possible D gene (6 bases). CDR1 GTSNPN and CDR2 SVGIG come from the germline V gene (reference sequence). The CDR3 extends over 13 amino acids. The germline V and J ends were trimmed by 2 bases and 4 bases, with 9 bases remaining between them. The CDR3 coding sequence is TGTGCCTGGAGTACGACAGGTAATCAGCCCCAGCATTTT. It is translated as CAWSTTGNQPQHF.

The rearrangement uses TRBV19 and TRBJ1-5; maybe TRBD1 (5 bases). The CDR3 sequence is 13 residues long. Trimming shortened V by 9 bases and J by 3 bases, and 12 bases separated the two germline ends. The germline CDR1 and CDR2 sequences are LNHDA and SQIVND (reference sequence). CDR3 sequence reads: CASEGLYNQPQHF. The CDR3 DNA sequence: TGTGCCAGCGAGGGACTTTACAATCAGCCCCAGCATTTT. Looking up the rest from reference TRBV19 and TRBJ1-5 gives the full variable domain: DGGITQSPKYLFRKEGQNVTLSCEQNLNHDAMYWYRQDPGQGLRLIYYSQIVNDFQKGDIAEGYSVSREKKESFPLTVTSAQKNPTAFYLCASEGLYNQPQHFGDGTRLSIL.

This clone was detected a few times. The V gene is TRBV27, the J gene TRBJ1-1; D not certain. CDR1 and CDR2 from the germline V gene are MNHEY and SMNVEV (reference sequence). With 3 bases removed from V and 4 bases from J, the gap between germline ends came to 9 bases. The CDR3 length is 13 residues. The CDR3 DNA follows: TGTGCCAGCAGTTTTGGAGGAGGCACTGAAGCTTTCTTT. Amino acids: CASSFGGGTEAFF.

The CDR3 sequence is CASSQDLSEQFF. CDR3 coding DNA: TGCGCCAGCAGCCAAGATTTAAGCGAGCAGTTCTTC. The rearrangement links TRBV4-1 to TRBJ2-1; D is unresolved. CDR3 length: 12 amino acids. V was cut by 0 bases and J by 10 bases, with 7 bases left in between. Germline CDR1 is MGHRA and CDR2 is YSYEKL.

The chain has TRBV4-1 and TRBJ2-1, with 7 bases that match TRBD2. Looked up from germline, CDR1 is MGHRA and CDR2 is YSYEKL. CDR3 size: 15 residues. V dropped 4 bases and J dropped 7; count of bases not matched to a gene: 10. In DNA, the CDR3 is TGCGCCAGCAGCCGATCATGGGAGGGCCAGAATGAGCAGTTCTTC. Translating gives CASSRSWEGQNEQFF.

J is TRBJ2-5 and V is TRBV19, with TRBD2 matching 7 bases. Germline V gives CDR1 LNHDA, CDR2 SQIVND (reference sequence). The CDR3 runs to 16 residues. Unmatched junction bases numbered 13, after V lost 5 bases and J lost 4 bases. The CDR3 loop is CASSVTSSFLTETQYF. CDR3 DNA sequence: TGTGCCAGTAGTGTGACTAGCTCTTTCCTAACAGAGACCCAGTACTTC.

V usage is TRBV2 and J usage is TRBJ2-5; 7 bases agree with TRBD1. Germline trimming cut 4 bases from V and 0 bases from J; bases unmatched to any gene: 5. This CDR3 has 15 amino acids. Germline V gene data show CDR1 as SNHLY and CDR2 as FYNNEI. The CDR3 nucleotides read TGTGCCAGCAGTGCGGGGACAGCCTACCAAGAGACCCAGTACTTC. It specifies CASSAGTAYQETQYF.

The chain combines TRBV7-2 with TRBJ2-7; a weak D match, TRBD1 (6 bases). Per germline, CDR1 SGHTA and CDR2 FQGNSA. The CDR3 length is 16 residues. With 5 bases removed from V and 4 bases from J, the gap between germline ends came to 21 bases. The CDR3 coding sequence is TGTGCCAGCAGCACCAGAGCAGGACAGAGACTATACGAGCAGTACTTC. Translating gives CASSTRAGQRLYEQYF.

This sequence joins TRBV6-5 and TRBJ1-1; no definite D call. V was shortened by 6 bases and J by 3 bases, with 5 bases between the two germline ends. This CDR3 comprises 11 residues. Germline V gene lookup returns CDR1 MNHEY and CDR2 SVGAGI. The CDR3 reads CASSGYTEAFF. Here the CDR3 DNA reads TGTGCCAGCAGCGGGTACACTGAAGCTTTCTTT.

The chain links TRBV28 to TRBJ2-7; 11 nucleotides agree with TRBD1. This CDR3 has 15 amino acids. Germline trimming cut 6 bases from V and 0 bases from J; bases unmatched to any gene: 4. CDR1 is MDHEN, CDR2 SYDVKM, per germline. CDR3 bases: TGTGCCAGCAGCGCCGGGACAGGGGGCTCCTACGAGCAGTACTTC. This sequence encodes CASSAGTGGSYEQYF.

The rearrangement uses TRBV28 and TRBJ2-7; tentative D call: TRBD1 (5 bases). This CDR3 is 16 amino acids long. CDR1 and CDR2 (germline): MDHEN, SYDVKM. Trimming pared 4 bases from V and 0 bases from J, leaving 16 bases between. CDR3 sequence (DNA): TGTGCCAGCAGTTCGCCGACAGAGCTTAGCTCCTACGAGCAGTACTTC. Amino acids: CASSSPTELSSYEQYF.

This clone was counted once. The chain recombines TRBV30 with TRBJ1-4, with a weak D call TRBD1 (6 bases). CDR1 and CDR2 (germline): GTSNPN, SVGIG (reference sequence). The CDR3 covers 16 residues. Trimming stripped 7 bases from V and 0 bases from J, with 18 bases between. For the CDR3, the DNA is TGTGCCTTAAAGTCAGCGACAGGTTCAACTAATGAAAAACTGTTTTTT. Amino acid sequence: CALKSATGSTNEKLFF. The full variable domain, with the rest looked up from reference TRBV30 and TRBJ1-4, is SQTIHQWPATLVQPVGSPLSLECTVEGTSNPNLYWYRQAAGRGLQLLFYSVGIGQISSEVPQNLSASRPQDRQFILSSKKLLLSDSGFYLCALKSATGSTNEKLFFGSGTQLSVL.

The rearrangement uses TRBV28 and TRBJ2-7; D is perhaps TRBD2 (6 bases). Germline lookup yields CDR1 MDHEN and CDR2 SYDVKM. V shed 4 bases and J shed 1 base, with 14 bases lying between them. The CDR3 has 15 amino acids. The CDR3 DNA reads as TGTGCCAGCAGTTCGGAGGGCCGTTCTTCCTACGAGCAGTACTTC. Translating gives CASSSEGRSSYEQYF. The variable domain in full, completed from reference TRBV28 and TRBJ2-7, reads DVKVTQSSRYLVKRTGEKVFLECVQDMDHENMFWYRQDPGLGLRLIYFSYDVKMKEKGDIPEGYSVSREKKERFSLILESASTNQTSMYLCASSSEGRSSYEQYFGPGTRLTVT.

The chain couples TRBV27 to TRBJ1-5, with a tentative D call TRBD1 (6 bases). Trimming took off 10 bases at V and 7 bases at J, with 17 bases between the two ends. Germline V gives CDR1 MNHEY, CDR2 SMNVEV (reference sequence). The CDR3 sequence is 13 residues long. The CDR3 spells CATGGALGQPQHF. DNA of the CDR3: TGTGCCACCGGGGGGGCCCTGGGGCAGCCCCAGCATTTT.

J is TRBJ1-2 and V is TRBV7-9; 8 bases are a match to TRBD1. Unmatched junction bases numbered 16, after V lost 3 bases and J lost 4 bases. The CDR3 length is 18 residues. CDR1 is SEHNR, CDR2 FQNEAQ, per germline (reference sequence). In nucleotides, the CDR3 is TGTGCCAGCAGCTTCGATGTGACAGGGGCCTTCCTAACCTATGGCTACACCTTC. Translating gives CASSFDVTGAFLTYGYTF.

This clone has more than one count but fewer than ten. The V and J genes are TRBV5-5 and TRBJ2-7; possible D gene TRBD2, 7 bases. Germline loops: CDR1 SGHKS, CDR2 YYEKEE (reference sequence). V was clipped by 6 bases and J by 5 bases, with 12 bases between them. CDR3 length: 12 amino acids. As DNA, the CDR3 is TGTGCCAGCACCCCGGGGGGCGACGAGCAGTACTTC. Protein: CASTPGGDEQYF.

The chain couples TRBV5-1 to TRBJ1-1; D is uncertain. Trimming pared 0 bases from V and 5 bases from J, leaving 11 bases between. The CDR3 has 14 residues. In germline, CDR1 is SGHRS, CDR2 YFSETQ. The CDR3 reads CASSLESPETEAFF. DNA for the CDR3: TGCGCCAGCAGCTTGGAGTCCCCGGAGACTGAAGCTTTCTTT.

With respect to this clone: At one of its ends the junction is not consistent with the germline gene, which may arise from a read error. CDR3 nucleotides: TGTGCCAGCGGTGACAGGGTCCACGAGCAGTACTTC. Translation gives CASGDRVHEQYF. The J gene is TRBJ2-5, the V gene TRBV2, with 7 nucleotides matching TRBD1. Matching the DNA end better, TRBJ2-7 makes the J call doubtful. This CDR3 region has 12 residues. The germline V gene has CDR1 SNHLY and CDR2 FYNNEI.

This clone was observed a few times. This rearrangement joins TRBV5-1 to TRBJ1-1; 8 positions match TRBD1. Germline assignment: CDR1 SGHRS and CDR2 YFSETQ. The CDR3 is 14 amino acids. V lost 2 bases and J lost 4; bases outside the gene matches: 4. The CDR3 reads CASSLGQGRTEAFF. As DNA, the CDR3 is TGCGCCAGCAGCTTAGGACAGGGACGCACTGAAGCTTTCTTT.